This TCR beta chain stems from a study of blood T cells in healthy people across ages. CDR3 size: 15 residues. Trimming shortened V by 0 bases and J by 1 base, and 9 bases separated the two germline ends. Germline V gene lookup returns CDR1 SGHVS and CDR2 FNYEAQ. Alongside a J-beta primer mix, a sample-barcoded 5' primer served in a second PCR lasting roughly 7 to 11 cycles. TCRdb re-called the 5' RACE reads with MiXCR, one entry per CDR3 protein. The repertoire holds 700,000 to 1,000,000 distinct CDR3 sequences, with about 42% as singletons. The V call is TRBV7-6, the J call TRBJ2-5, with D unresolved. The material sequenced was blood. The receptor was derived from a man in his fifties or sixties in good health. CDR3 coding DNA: TGTGCCAGCAGCTTAGCGAATAGGGCCCAAGAGACCCAGTACTTC. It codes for CASSLANRAQETQYF.